What follows are 32 T cell receptor beta chains derived from one specimen sequenced in a study of T cell repertoires in cytomegalovirus infection. Their antigen targets remain unknown. Using its own MiXCR run on the reads, TCRdb lists one record per CDR3 protein. Of a few hundred thousand distinct CDR3 sequences listed, approximately 46% are singletons. Sample: cultured PBMCs, taken from culture after CMV antigen stimulation. These receptors all come from a human donor in good health (CMV status not recorded). Some clones in this sample may be carry-over from other donors' samples.

This clonotype was detected only a few times. V is TRBV7-9 and J is TRBJ2-7; weak D call: TRBD1 (6 bases). The CDR3 is 13 residues long. The V and J ends lost 5 bases and 4 bases respectively, with 12 bases between them. The germline gives CDR1 SEHNR, CDR2 FQNEAQ (reference sequence). The CDR3 loop is CASSKATGYEQYF. The CDR3 DNA follows: TGTGCCAGCAGCAAAGCGACAGGTTACGAGCAGTACTTC.

The chain uses TRBV2 and TRBJ2-5; D not certain. Germline V gives CDR1 SNHLY, CDR2 FYNNEI. CDR3 length: 13 amino acids. V shed 11 bases and J shed 4 bases, with 17 bases lying between them. CDR3 sequence: CADARAIGETQYF. CDR3 in DNA: TGTGCCGACGCCCGGGCGATAGGAGAGACCCAGTACTTC.

The chain is built from TRBV2 and TRBJ2-7, with a possible D match to TRBD2 (6 bases). Between the trimmed V and J ends, which lost 8 bases and 3 bases, there was a span of 11 bases. The V gene's germline CDR1 is SNHLY and CDR2 FYNNEI. This CDR3 is 12 amino acids long. The CDR3 here is CASGARDYEQYF. In nucleotides, the CDR3 is TGTGCCAGCGGCGCGCGGGACTACGAGCAGTACTTC.

A few counts support this clonotype. The rearrangement uses TRBV12-3 or TRBV12-4 and TRBJ1-2, with D perhaps TRBD1 (6 bases). The CDR3 has 14 amino acids. The V gene lost 6 bases and the J gene lost 7 bases, with 18 bases spanning the gap. CDR3 DNA sequence: TGTGCCAGCAGCGCCGTCGGGGCAGGGGCTGGCTACACCTTC. It encodes CASSAVGAGAGYTF.

This chain links TRBV7-2 with TRBJ1-2; TRBD1 matches 7 bases. Germline V gene lookup returns CDR1 SGHTA and CDR2 FQGNSA. The CDR3 is 16 residues long. Trimming cost V 0 bases and J 4 bases; bases outside gene matches: 8. CDR3: CASSLATGFSGYGYTF. The CDR3 DNA reads TGTGCCAGCAGCTTAGCGACAGGGTTTTCTGGCTATGGCTACACCTTC.

This rearrangement joins TRBV6-2 or TRBV6-3 to TRBJ1-1; TRBD1 might be the D (6 bases). The germline gives CDR1 MNHEY, CDR2 SVGEGT. This CDR3 is 14 amino acids long. V was cut by 0 bases and J by 7 bases, with 12 bases left in between. CDR3 amino acids: CASSYSGGISEAFF. The CDR3 bases are TGTGCCAGCAGTTACTCGGGGGGCATAAGTGAAGCTTTCTTT.

This clonotype was picked up a small number of times. The rearrangement joins TRBV7-2 to TRBJ2-7; D ambiguous. CDR1 and CDR2 from the germline V gene are SGHTA and FQGNSA. The CDR3 length is 11 residues. Trimming left V 3 bases short and J 5 bases short, with 5 bases between. The chain's CDR3 is CASSFLDEQYF. Written as DNA, the CDR3 is TGTGCCAGCAGCTTTCTCGACGAGCAGTACTTC. Drawing the rest from reference TRBV7-2 and TRBJ2-7, the complete variable domain is GAGVSQSPSNKVTEKGKDVELRCDPISGHTALYWYRQSLGQGLEFLIYFQGNSAPDKSGLPSDRFSAERTGGSVSTLTIQRTQQEDSAVYLCASSFLDEQYFGPGTRLTVT.

The table lists this clonotype with many counts. This rearrangement joins TRBV7-2 to TRBJ2-5; 14 nucleotides agree with TRBD2. Germline values: CDR1 SGHTA, CDR2 FQGNSA. J gave up 5 bases and V 5 bases, and 13 bases lay outside the gene matches. The CDR3 runs 18 residues. CDR3 sequence: CASSPPPGTSGSWETQYF. CDR3 coding DNA: TGTGCCAGCAGCCCTCCCCCCGGGACTAGCGGGAGCTGGGAGACCCAGTACTTC. Filled out from reference TRBV7-2 and TRBJ2-5, the complete variable domain reads GAGVSQSPSNKVTEKGKDVELRCDPISGHTALYWYRQSLGQGLEFLIYFQGNSAPDKSGLPSDRFSAERTGGSVSTLTIQRTQQEDSAVYLCASSPPPGTSGSWETQYFGPGTRLLVL.

The rearrangement joins TRBV4-3 to TRBJ1-6, with 7 positions matching TRBD1. Germline-derived CDR1 and CDR2 are LGHNA and YSLEER. The CDR3 sequence is 15 residues long. J lost 7 bases, V lost 4 bases, and 7 bases had no gene match. This CDR3 reads CASSPTGQPNSPLHF. The CDR3 DNA reads TGCGCCAGCAGCCCAACGGGACAGCCCAATTCACCCCTCCACTTT.

This chain links TRBV6-6 with TRBJ1-2, with 8 bases that match TRBD1. The V gene's germline CDR1 is MNHNY and CDR2 SVGAGI (reference sequence). The V and J ends lost 7 bases and 7 bases, in that order; junction bases with no gene match: 8. This CDR3 comprises 13 residues. The CDR3 region is CASTMTGERGYTF. The CDR3 DNA follows: TGTGCCAGCACCATGACAGGGGAACGTGGCTACACCTTC.

The rearrangement joins TRBV2 to TRBJ1-1; D remains unclear. The CDR3 sequence is 14 residues long. Trimming took 7 bases from V and 0 from J, leaving 12 bases between them. CDR1 and CDR2 from the germline V gene are SNHLY and FYNNEI. CDR3 sequence: CASTRGRVNTEAFF. Written as DNA, the CDR3 is TGTGCCAGCACCAGAGGCCGGGTGAACACTGAAGCTTTCTTT.

J is TRBJ1-4 and V is TRBV11-1, with TRBD1 matching 7 bases. The CDR3 is 13 residues long. CDR1 and CDR2 from the germline V gene are SGHAT and FQDESV (reference sequence). With V trimmed by 4 bases and J by 9 bases, 5 bases remained unmatched. Written as DNA, the CDR3 is TGTGCCAGCAGCTCGGACAGGACCCAAAAACTGTTTTTT. This translates into CASSSDRTQKLFF. Full variable domain (missing parts from reference TRBV11-1 and TRBJ1-4): EAEVAQSPRYKITEKSQAVAFWCDPISGHATLYWYRQILGQGPELLVQFQDESVVDDSQLPKDRFSAERLKGVDSTLKIQPAELGDSAMYLCASSSDRTQKLFFGSGTQLSVL.

This clonotype appeared a few times. This chain uses TRBV19 with TRBJ2-3; 7 bases are shared with TRBD1. Germline V lookup: CDR1 LNHDA, CDR2 SQIVND (reference sequence). The CDR3 sequence is 15 residues long. The trim removed 6 bases at V and 1 base at J, leaving 7 bases unmatched. The DNA for the CDR3 is TGTGCCAGTAGCCCTCCCGGACAGGGCACAGATACGCAGTATTTT. Amino acids: CASSPPGQGTDTQYF.

This clonotype was picked up a small number of times. V and J are TRBV11-2 and TRBJ2-3; the match to TRBD2 covers 7 bases. The CDR3 length is 16 residues. Germline loops: CDR1 SGHAT, CDR2 FQNNGV. Unmatched junction bases numbered 5, after V lost 0 bases and J lost 2 bases. CDR3 sequence: CASSLEAGEITDTQYF. The CDR3 DNA sequence: TGTGCCAGCAGCTTAGAGGCGGGGGAGATCACAGATACGCAGTATTTT.

The sample holds a few counts of this clonotype. V and J are TRBV6-6 and TRBJ2-1; TRBD2 matches 12 bases. Germline V lookup: CDR1 MNHNY, CDR2 SVGAGI (reference sequence). The J segment lost 3 bases and the V segment lost 7 bases, leaving 1 base of the junction unmatched. The CDR3 has 14 residues. As DNA, the CDR3 is TGTGCCAGCACGGGACTAGCGGGCTACAATGAGCAGTTCTTC. Translated, it gives CASTGLAGYNEQFF.

This clonotype was observed a handful of times. The chain has TRBV6-5 and TRBJ1-5; TRBD1 might be the D (5 bases). CDR1 is MNHEY, CDR2 SVGAGI, per germline. The V end was cut by 0 bases, the J end by 5 bases, with 11 bases between. The CDR3 sequence is 15 residues long. The CDR3 reads CASSYSFTGDQPQHF. Here the CDR3 DNA reads TGTGCCAGCAGTTACTCGTTTACAGGTGATCAGCCCCAGCATTTT.

The chain has TRBV12-3 or TRBV12-4 and TRBJ1-3, with 7 bases identical to TRBD1. J gave up 0 bases and V 5 bases, and 10 bases lay outside the gene matches. The CDR3 has 17 residues. The CDR3 DNA sequence: TGTGCCAGCAGTCCCCGGACAGGAGCTAGCTCTGGAAACACCATATATTTT. Translating it yields CASSPRTGASSGNTIYF.

In its sample, this clonotype was seen a few times. V gene TRBV6-1 combines with J gene TRBJ2-3; TRBD2 matches at 9 bases. The V gene end was trimmed by 4 bases and the J gene end by 3 bases; junction bases not matched to a gene: 5. The germline V gene encodes CDR1 MNHNS and CDR2 SASEGT. The CDR3 loop spans 15 amino acids. The CDR3, as DNA: TGTGCCAGCAGTGTGAGGCTAGCGGGGACAGATACGCAGTATTTT. Protein product: CASSVRLAGTDTQYF.

The DNA of the CDR3 is TGCAGCGTTCTCGGACAGAGCTCCTACGAGCAGTACTTC. This gives the protein CSVLGQSSYEQYF. The chain employs TRBV29-1 and TRBJ2-7; D is possibly TRBD1 (6 bases). Germline V gene sequence: CDR1 SQVTM, CDR2 ANQGSEA. The CDR3 extends over 13 amino acids. Trimming removed 5 bases at V and 0 bases at J, with 11 bases between.

The V call is TRBV4-1, the J call TRBJ2-3; tentatively, D is TRBD2 (5 bases). In germline, CDR1 is MGHRA, CDR2 YSYEKL. The CDR3 spans 16 residues. V gave up 1 base and J gave up 3 bases, with 14 bases separating them. The CDR3 DNA reads TGCGCCAGCAGCCAAGTCGCCTCGAGGGAAACAGATACGCAGTATTTT. It specifies CASSQVASRETDTQYF.

This clonotype was found a few times. The rearrangement joins TRBV6-5 to TRBJ2-1, with a tentative D call TRBD2 (7 bases). This CDR3 is 15 amino acids long. Per germline, CDR1 MNHEY and CDR2 SVGAGI. V was cut by 5 bases and J by 7 bases, with 18 bases left in between. The CDR3 DNA is TGTGCCAGCAGTGGCGGGGGAGGGGGAGGGAATGAGCAGTTCTTC. Its translation: CASSGGGGGGNEQFF.

This sequence joins TRBV6-5 and TRBJ1-6, with a tentative D call TRBD1 (6 bases). CDR3 length: 14 residues. V lost 6 bases, J lost 8 bases, and 14 bases lay in between. Germline CDR1 is MNHEY and CDR2 is SVGAGI. The DNA of the CDR3 is TGTGCCAGCAGCCGTTCAGGGGTGGATTCACCCCTCCACTTT. Protein: CASSRSGVDSPLHF.

This sequence joins TRBV6-1 and TRBJ2-3; 7 positions agree with TRBD1. The ends lost 11 bases at V and 6 bases at J; junction bases unmatched: 23. The CDR3 is 17 amino acids. The germline V gene encodes CDR1 MNHNS and CDR2 SASEGT. In DNA form, the CDR3 reads TGTGCCGTATCCCGGACAGGTCGAAGGATCCGGCCGGATACGCAGTATTTT. This gives the protein CAVSRTGRRIRPDTQYF.

This clonotype was observed a handful of times. CDR3 amino acids: CASSYLAGALWGEQYF. In DNA form, the CDR3 reads TGTGCCAGCAGCTATCTAGCGGGAGCCCTATGGGGGGAGCAGTACTTC. The J gene is TRBJ2-7, the V gene TRBV11-2, with TRBD2 matching 10 bases. Germline V CDR1 and CDR2: SGHAT, FQNNGV. The CDR3 has 16 amino acids. With V trimmed by 4 bases and J by 7 bases, 13 bases remained unmatched.

The J gene is TRBJ2-5, the V gene TRBV7-2; TRBD2 matches 11 bases. Looked up from germline, CDR1 is SGHTA and CDR2 is FQGNSA. The length of the CDR3 is 15 residues. The V segment lost 5 bases and the J segment 5 bases; nucleotides outside the gene matches: 7. CDR3 in DNA: TGTGCCAGCAGCATTAGCGGGGGGGCCAGTGAGACCCAGTACTTC. Amino acid sequence: CASSISGGASETQYF.

The chain employs TRBV7-2 and TRBJ1-3; D is ambiguous. The V and J ends lost 5 bases and 0 bases respectively, with 8 bases between them. Germline values: CDR1 SGHTA, CDR2 FQGNSA. The CDR3 is 14 amino acids. The CDR3 loop reads CASSRFVSGNTIYF. CDR3 coding DNA: TGTGCCAGCAGCCGATTTGTCTCTGGAAACACCATATATTTT.

This clonotype was found a few times. The chain joins TRBV6-8 to TRBJ1-4; 7 bases are shared with TRBD1. Trimming at V came to 2 bases and at J to 5 bases, leaving 8 bases not matched to a gene. There are 16 residues in the CDR3. In germline, CDR1 is MNHGY, CDR2 SAAAGT. The CDR3 DNA follows: TGTGCCAGCAGTTACCGGCCGGGACAGTTGAATGAAAAACTGTTTTTT. Residues: CASSYRPGQLNEKLFF.

This chain connects TRBV7-8 to TRBJ1-6; D is ambiguous. The germline V gene encodes CDR1 SGHVS and CDR2 FQNEAQ. This CDR3 has 13 amino acids. Between the trimmed V and J ends, which lost 1 base and 9 bases, there was a span of 7 bases. CDR3 loop: CASSLGPRSPLHF. The DNA for the CDR3 is TGTGCCAGCAGCTTAGGACCTCGTTCACCCCTCCACTTT. Drawing the rest from reference TRBV7-8 and TRBJ1-6, the complete variable domain is GAGVSQSPRYKVAKRGQDVALRCDPISGHVSLFWYQQALGQGPEFLTYFQNEAQLDKSGLPSDRFFAERPEGSVSTLKIQRTQQEDSAVYLCASSLGPRSPLHFGNGTRLTVT.

This clonotype turned up a few times. The chain is built from TRBV6-1 and TRBJ2-7; no reliable D call. Germline V gene data show CDR1 as MNHNS and CDR2 as SASEGT. This CDR3 region has 13 residues. Trimming pared 0 bases from V and 2 bases from J, leaving 5 bases between. CDR3 region: CASSEAVPYEQYF. The CDR3, as DNA: TGTGCCAGCAGTGAAGCGGTTCCCTACGAGCAGTACTTC.

In its sample, this clonotype was seen a few times. J is TRBJ2-7 and V is TRBV7-2; the match to TRBD2 covers 11 bases. Looked up from germline, CDR1 is SGHTA and CDR2 is FQGNSA. V was clipped by 1 base and J by 4 bases; unmatched bases: 3. The CDR3 loop spans 15 amino acids. CDR3 residues: CASSLVSSGGYEQYF. As DNA, the CDR3 is TGTGCCAGCAGCTTAGTATCTAGCGGGGGGTACGAGCAGTACTTC.

This rearrangement joins TRBV27 to TRBJ1-1; no reliable D call. V was clipped by 6 bases and J by 5 bases, with 10 bases between them. Germline V lookup: CDR1 MNHEY, CDR2 SMNVEV (reference sequence). The CDR3 is 12 amino acids. CDR3 DNA sequence: TGTGCCAGCAGGACTTTAGGAACTGAAGCTTTCTTT. Translation gives CASRTLGTEAFF.

This clonotype was detected only a few times. V gene TRBV7-8 combines with J gene TRBJ2-3; TRBD2 matches 8 bases. V was pared by 2 bases and J by 4 bases, with 2 bases of the junction left unmatched. The length of the CDR3 is 14 residues. Germline CDR1 reads SGHVS; CDR2 reads FQNEAQ. In nucleotides, the CDR3 is TGTGCCAGCAGCTTAAGGCGGGAGGCAGATACGCAGTATTTT. This translates into CASSLRREADTQYF.